The clone carrying this T cell receptor (beta chain) appeared a single time. Germline CDR1 SGHVS, CDR2 FQNEAQ. V was pared by 5 bases and J by 0 bases, with 14 bases between. The CDR3 runs 15 residues. Repertoires were generated with immunoSEQ multiplex PCR, while TCRdb's copy carries only in-frame clones and drops some. This repertoire shows roughly 200,000 clones, approximately 92% found once; its top ten account for roughly 1.5%. The data are from a study of control samples from healthy donors and cancer patients. The sequencing input was blood. The source is a man between 18 and 35 years old in good health. The chain employs TRBV7-8 and TRBJ2-7, with D possibly being TRBD2 (6 bases). In nucleotides, the CDR3 is TGTGCCAGCAGCCCGAGGGAGGTGAGCTCCTACGAGCAGTACTTC. Protein product: CASSPREVSSYEQYF.